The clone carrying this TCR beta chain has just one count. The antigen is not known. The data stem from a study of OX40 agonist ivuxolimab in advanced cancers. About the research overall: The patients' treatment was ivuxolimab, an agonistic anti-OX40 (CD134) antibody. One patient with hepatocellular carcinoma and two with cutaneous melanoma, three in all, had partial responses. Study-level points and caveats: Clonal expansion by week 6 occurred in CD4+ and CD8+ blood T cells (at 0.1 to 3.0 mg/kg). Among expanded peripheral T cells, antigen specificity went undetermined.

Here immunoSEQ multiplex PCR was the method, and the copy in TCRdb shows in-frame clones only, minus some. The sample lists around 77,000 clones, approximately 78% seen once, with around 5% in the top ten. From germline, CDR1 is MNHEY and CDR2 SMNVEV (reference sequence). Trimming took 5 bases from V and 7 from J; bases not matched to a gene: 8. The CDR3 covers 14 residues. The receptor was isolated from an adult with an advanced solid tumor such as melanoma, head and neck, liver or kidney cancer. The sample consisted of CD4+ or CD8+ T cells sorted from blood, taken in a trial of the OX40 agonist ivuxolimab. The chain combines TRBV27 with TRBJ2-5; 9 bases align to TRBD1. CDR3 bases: TGTGCCAGCAGTCCGGGACAGGGTGTGGGGACCCAGTACTTC. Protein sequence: CASSPGQGVGTQYF.